A selection of T cell receptor beta chains follows, all from one sample in a study. TCRdb keeps only in-frame clones here, not all; method: immunoSEQ multiplex PCR. The sample lists approximately 70,000 clones, about 93% seen once, with around 4.5% in the top ten. Sequences were obtained from PBMCs. These TCRs come from a man between 35 and 55 years old with rheumatoid arthritis. The CDR3 runs from the conserved cysteine through the conserved F or W. D genes are given only for firm matches.

J	V	D	DNA	CDR3
TRBJ2-2	TRBV5-1	-	TGCGCCAGCAGCTTGGAAGGAGCGAACACCGGGGAGCTGTTTTTT	CASSLEGANTGELFF
TRBJ1-1	TRBV5-6	-	TGTGCCAGCAGCTCGGGGCTCAAAGCTTTCTTT	CASSSGLKAFF
TRBJ2-2	TRBV11-1	TRBD2	TGTGCCAGCAGCCGTAGACTAGCGGGAGACACCGGGGAGCTGTTTTTT	CASSRRLAGDTGELFF
TRBJ2-7	TRBV11-2	-	TGTGCCAGCAGCTTAGCTCGGGAGAGACTCCCCTACGAGCAGTACTTC	CASSLARERLPYEQYF
TRBJ2-5	TRBV4-1	TRBD2	TGCGCCAGCAGCCAAGAGGGACTAGCGGAGACCCAGTACTTC	CASSQEGLAETQYF
TRBJ1-2	TRBV29-1	-	TGCAGCGTTGAAGATCTTCGGTGGAACTATGGCTACACCTTC	CSVEDLRWNYGYTF
TRBJ1-2	TRBV7-6	-	TGTGCCAGCAGCCCGACCCCCCCAGGGACTAGCTCTGGCTACACCTTC	CASSPTPPGTSSGYTF
TRBJ2-3	TRBV5-1	-	TGCGCCAGCTTACCCGGGACTCAGAGCACAGATACGCAGTATTTT	CASLPGTQSTDTQYF
TRBJ1-2	TRBV29-1	-	TGCAGCGTTGAAAACGGAGGCTACACCTTC	CSVENGGYTF
TRBJ2-7	TRBV6-5	TRBD2	TGTGCCAGCAGTTACTCTGCGGGAGGATACGAGCAGTACTTC	CASSYSAGGYEQYF
TRBJ2-3	TRBV4-3	-	TGCGCCAGCAGCCCCGGAACTAGCCCATCGTCGACAGATACGCAGTATTTT	CASSPGTSPSSTDTQYF
TRBJ2-1	TRBV19	-	TGTGCCAGTAGTAGTCCTGGCTACCCGTCCAATGAGCAGTTCTTC	CASSSPGYPSNEQFF
TRBJ1-2	TRBV30	-	TGTGCCTGGACGGATGGAAACTCCGCCTATGGCTACACCTTC	CAWTDGNSAYGYTF
TRBJ2-7	TRBV18	-	TGTGCCAGCTCACCACCGTCGGCAGGGGCAACCTACGAGCAGTACTTC	CASSPPSAGATYEQYF
TRBJ2-7	TRBV7-9	-	TGTGCCAGCAGCTTACGTCGGGCAGGAGTCTACGAGCAGTACTTC	CASSLRRAGVYEQYF
TRBJ2-2	TRBV24-1	TRBD2	TGTGCCACCAGTCAGAGGACTAGTAGCACCGGGGAGCTGTTTTTT	CATSQRTSSTGELFF